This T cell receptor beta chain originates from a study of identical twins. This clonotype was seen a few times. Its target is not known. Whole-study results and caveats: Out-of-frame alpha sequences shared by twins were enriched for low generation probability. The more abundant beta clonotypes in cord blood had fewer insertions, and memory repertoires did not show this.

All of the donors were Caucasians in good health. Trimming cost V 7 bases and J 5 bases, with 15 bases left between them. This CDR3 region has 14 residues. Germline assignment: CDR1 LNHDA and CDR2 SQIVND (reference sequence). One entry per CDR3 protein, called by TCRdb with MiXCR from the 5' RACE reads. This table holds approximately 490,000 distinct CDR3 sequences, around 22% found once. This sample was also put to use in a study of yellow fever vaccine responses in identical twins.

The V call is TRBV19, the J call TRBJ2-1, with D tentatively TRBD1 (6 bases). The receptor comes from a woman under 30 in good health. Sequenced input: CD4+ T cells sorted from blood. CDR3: CASTRSGVDNEQFF. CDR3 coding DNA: TGTGCCAGTACGCGTTCAGGGGTAGACAATGAGCAGTTCTTC.